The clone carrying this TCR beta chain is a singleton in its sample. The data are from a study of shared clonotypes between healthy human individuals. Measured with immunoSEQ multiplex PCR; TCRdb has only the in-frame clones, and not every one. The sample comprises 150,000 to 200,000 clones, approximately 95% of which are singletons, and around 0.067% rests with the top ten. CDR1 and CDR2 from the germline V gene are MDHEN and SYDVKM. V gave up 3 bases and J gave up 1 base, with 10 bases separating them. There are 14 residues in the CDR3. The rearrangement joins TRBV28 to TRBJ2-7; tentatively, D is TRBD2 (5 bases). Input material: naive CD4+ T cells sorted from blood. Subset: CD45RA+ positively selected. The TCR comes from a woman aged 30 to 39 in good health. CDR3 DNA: TGTGCCAGCAGTTTGGTGGGAGAATCCTACGAGCAGTACTTC. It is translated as CASSLVGESYEQYF. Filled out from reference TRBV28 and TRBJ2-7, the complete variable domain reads DVKVTQSSRYLVKRTGEKVFLECVQDMDHENMFWYRQDPGLGLRLIYFSYDVKMKEKGDIPEGYSVSREKKERFSLILESASTNQTSMYLCASSLVGESYEQYFGPGTRLTVT.